What follows describes a single T cell receptor (beta chain). Data came from immunoSEQ multiplex PCR; TCRdb stores just in-frame clones and leaves some out. The sample holds 100,000 to 150,000 clones, over 75% seen once. This CDR3 has 15 residues. Trimming removed 6 bases at V and 5 bases at J, with 20 bases between. Germline V gene sequence: CDR1 MDHEN, CDR2 SYDVKM. The source of the sample is a study of cytotoxic CD8 clonotypes in ibrutinib-treated CLL. Study in general: For this cohort, patients were ten to twelve relapsed/refractory and 15 treatment-naive, while 17 were IGHV unmutated.

This TCR came from a human donor with chronic lymphocytic leukemia. Sequencing was performed on PBMCs, taken after 24 months of ibrutinib treatment. The rearrangement uses TRBV28 and TRBJ2-7; tentative D call: TRBD2 (6 bases). CDR3 bases: TGTGCCAGCAGCAAACCGGGACTTGCCTTGGACGAGCAGTACTTC. Encoded protein: CASSKPGLALDEQYF.